The rows below give T cell receptor beta chains drawn from one sample of a study of T cell clones after liver transplantation. The method was immunoSEQ multiplex PCR; TCRdb's version includes in-frame clones alone and lacks a portion of them. The table lists 70,000 to 80,000 clones, roughly nine tenths of them singletons. The input for sequencing was CD4+ T cells from blood, taken before liver transplant. These receptors originate from a human donor who received a liver transplant. CDR3s leave out the opening cysteine and the closing phenylalanine or tryptophan. A D gene is named only where the DNA matches it firmly. Not all rows give a size; the values are once, few, many and, for expanded clones, a class.

size,J,V,D,CDR3
.,TRBJ2-4,TRBV6-1,TRBD2,ASSEVGTKWINIQY
.,TRBJ2-2,TRBV15,.,ATSRDWGRGNTGELF
once,TRBJ1-2,TRBV19,.,ASSVGSGLLYGYT
.,TRBJ2-7,TRBV7-6,TRBD2,ASSLGLADYEQY
.,TRBJ2-7,TRBV7-8,TRBD2,ASSLGTVSGTYEQY
.,TRBJ2-3,TRBV5-1,.,ASSWTSSTDTQY
.,TRBJ2-7,TRBV7-6,.,ASSFRQGRGSGGGDEQY
.,TRBJ2-1,TRBV4-1,TRBD2,ASSQGNLAGAFNEQF
once,TRBJ1-2,TRBV27,TRBD1,ASSSTGGYGYT
.,TRBJ2-1,TRBV2,.,ASGKGVNEQF
.,TRBJ2-5,TRBV7-3,.,ASSLRPGIKETQY
.,TRBJ2-5,TRBV2,TRBD1,ASSRVGTVQETQY
.,TRBJ2-3,TRBV29-1,.,SAASDSRTDTQY
.,TRBJ1-3,TRBV5-6,.,ASSLLEGGNTIY
.,TRBJ2-2,TRBV5-6,.,ASSHAGPRGGELF
.,TRBJ1-5,TRBV10-3,.,AIRDTLNQPQH
.,TRBJ2-2,TRBV15,.,ATSRGRVDGTGELF
.,TRBJ2-5,TRBV29-1,.,SAGGETQY
.,TRBJ2-3,TRBV7-3,TRBD2,ASSLALAGSTDTQY
few,TRBJ1-2,TRBV28,.,ASSLPDKNYGYT
.,TRBJ1-1,TRBV5-1,.,ASSLVRDTEAF
.,TRBJ2-2,TRBV6-1,.,ASSAQNTGELF
.,TRBJ2-7,TRBV18,TRBD2,ASSGGHYEQY
.,TRBJ2-1,TRBV5-4,TRBD2,ASSSGTSGPGNEQF
.,TRBJ2-1,TRBV30,TRBD2,AWSVYTGALHSTSGSNNEQF
once,TRBJ2-2,TRBV5-1,.,ASSENTGELF
.,TRBJ2-3,TRBV7-9,.,ASSLGRAGGTDTQY
.,TRBJ1-5,TRBV19,TRBD1,ASSIGTGIKEPQH
.,TRBJ1-4,TRBV5-1,.,ASSRGNSATNEKLF
.,TRBJ2-5,TRBV2,.,ASNAGMETQY
.,TRBJ1-2,TRBV6-1,.,ASSEPRIYLSYT
once,TRBJ2-2,TRBV29-1,TRBD2,SVDHGRADTGELF
.,TRBJ2-7,TRBV10-2,TRBD2,ASSPSGRRDEQY
once,TRBJ2-7,TRBV5-1,TRBD1,ASRWTGSHEQY